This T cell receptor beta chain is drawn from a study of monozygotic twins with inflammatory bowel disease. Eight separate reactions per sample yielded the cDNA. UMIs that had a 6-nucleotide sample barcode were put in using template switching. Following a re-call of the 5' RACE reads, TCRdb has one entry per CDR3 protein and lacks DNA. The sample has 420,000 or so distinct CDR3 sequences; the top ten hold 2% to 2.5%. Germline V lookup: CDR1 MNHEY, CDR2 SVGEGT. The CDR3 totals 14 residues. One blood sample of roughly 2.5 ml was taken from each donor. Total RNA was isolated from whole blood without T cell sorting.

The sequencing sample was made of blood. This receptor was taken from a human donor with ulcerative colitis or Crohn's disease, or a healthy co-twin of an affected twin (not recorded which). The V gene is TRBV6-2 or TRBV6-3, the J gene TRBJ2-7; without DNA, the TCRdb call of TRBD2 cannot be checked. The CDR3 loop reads CASGLAGSLDEQYF.